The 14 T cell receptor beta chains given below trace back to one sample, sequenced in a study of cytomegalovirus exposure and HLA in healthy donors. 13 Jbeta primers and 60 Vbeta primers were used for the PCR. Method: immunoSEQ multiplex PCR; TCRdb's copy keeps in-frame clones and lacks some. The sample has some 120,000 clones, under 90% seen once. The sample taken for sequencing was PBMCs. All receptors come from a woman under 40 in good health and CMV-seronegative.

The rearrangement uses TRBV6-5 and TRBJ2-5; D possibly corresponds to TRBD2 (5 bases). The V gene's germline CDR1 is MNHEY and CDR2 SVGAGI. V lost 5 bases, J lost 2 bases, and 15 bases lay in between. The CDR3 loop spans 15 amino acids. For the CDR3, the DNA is TGTGCCAGCAGTAGGAGCGGAATCGGACAAGAGACCCAGTACTTC. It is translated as CASSRSGIGQETQYF.

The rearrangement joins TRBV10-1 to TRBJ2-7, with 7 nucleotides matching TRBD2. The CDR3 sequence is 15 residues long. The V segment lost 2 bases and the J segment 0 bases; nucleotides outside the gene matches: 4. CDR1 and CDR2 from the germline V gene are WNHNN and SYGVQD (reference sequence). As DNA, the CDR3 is TGCGCCAGCAGTGAGGAGCGGGGTAGCTCCTACGAGCAGTACTTC. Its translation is CASSEERGSSYEQYF.

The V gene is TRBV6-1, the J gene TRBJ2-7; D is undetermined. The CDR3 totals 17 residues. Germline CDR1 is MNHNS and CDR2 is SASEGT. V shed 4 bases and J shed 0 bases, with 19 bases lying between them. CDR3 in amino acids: CASSGPLDSAFSYEQYF. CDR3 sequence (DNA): TGTGCCAGCAGTGGCCCTCTAGACTCTGCTTTCTCCTACGAGCAGTACTTC.

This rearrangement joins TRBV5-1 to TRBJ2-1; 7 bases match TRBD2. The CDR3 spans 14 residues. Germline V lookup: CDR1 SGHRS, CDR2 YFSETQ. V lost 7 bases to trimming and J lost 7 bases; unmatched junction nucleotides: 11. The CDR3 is CASGFGRPGNEQFF. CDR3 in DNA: TGCGCCAGCGGGTTCGGGAGGCCGGGGAATGAGCAGTTCTTC.

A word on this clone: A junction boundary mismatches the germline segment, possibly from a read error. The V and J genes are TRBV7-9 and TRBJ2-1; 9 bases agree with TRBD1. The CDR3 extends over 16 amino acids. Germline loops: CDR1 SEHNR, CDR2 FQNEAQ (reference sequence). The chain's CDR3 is CSSSLEQGARYNEQFF. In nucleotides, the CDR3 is TGTTCCAGCAGCTTAGAACAGGGGGCGAGGTACAATGAGCAGTTCTTC.

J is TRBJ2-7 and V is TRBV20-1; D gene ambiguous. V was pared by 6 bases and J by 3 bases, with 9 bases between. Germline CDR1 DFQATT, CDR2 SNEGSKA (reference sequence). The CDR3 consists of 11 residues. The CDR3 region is CSAARLYEQYF. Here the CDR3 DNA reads TGCAGTGCGGCCCGTCTCTACGAGCAGTACTTC.

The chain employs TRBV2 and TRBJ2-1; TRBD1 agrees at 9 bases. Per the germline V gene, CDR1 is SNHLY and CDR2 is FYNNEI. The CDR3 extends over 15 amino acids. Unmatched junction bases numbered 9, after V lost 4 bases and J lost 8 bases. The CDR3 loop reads CASSVRLQGADEQFF. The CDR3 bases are TGTGCCAGCAGTGTAAGGCTACAGGGGGCCGATGAGCAGTTCTTC. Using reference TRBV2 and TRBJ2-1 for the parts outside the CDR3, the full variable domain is EPEVTQTPSHQVTQMGQEVILRCVPISNHLYFYWYRQILGQKVEFLVSFYNNEISEKSEIFDDQFSVERPDGSNFTLKIRSTKLEDSAMYFCASSVRLQGADEQFFGPGTRLTVL.

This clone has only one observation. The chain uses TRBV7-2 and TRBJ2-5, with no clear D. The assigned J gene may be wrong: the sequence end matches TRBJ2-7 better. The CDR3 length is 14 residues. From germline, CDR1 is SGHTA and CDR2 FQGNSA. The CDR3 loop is CASSRSRSSYEQYF. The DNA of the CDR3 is TGTGCCAGCAGCCGGAGTCGTAGCTCCTACGAGCAGTACTTC.

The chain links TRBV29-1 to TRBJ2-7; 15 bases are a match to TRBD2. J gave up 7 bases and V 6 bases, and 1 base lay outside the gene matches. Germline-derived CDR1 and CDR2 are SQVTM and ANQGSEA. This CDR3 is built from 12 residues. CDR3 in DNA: TGCAGCGTAGGACTAGCGGGAGGGGAGCAGTACTTC. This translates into CSVGLAGGEQYF.

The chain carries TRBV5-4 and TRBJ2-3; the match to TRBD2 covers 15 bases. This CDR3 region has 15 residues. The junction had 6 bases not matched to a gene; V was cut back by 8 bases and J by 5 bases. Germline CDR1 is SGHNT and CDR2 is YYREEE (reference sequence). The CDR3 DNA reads TGTGCCAGTGGACTAGCGGGAGGGGCACGAGATACGCAGTATTTT. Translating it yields CASGLAGGARDTQYF.

CDR3 in DNA: TGTGCCACCAGCAGCCCCCTTGCGGGACAGGGAACCTACGAGCAGTACTTC. Its protein is CATSSPLAGQGTYEQYF. J is TRBJ2-7 and V is TRBV15; 9 bases map to TRBD1. V shed 3 bases and J 2 bases; nucleotides not matched to a gene: 11. The CDR3 length is 17 residues. Germline V gene sequence: CDR1 LNHNV, CDR2 YYDKDF (reference sequence). The full variable domain, rest sourced from reference TRBV15 and TRBJ2-7, is DAMVIQNPRYQVTQFGKPVTLSCSQTLNHNVMYWYQQKSSQAPKLLFHYYDKDFNNEADTPDNFQSRRPNTSFCFLDIRSPGLGDTAMYLCATSSPLAGQGTYEQYFGPGTRLTVT.

CDR3: CASEGGTSRNYGYTF. The CDR3 DNA follows: TGTGCCAGCGAGGGGGGGACCTCCAGGAACTATGGCTACACCTTC. V is TRBV2 and J is TRBJ1-2; a possible D gene is TRBD1 (6 bases). Germline V gene data show CDR1 as SNHLY and CDR2 as FYNNEI. V was pared by 8 bases and J by 2 bases, with 18 bases between. The CDR3 spans 15 residues.

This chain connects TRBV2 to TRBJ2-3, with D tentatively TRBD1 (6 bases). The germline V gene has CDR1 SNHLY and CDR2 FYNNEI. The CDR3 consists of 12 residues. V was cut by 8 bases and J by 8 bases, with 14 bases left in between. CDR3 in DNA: TGTGCCAGCGGGACAATTCAGACTACGCAGTATTTT. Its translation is CASGTIQTTQYF.

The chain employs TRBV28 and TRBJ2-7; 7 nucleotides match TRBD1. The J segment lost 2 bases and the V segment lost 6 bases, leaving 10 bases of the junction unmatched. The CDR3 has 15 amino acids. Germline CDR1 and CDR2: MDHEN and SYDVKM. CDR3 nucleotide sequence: TGTGCCAGCAGATCTCAGGGGGAGCCTCCCTACGAGCAGTACTTC. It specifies CASRSQGEPPYEQYF.